These T cell receptor beta chains were read from a single sample in a study of blood T cell repertoires in COVID-19. Profiled with immunoSEQ multiplex PCR; TCRdb holds only in-frame clones, not every one. This sample has 300,000 or so clones, with around 86% found just once. The sample comprised peripheral blood. The receptors shown here come from a woman aged 40 to 50 who had recovered from COVID-19. CDR3s include the opening cysteine and the closing phenylalanine or tryptophan. The order of the fields is clone size, CDR3 length, D gene, J gene, V gene, CDR3 DNA, CDR3 protein. A D gene is named only where the DNA matches it firmly. The size of a clone is reported for some rows only, either as once, few or many, or as a class for expanded clones.

once 17 - TRBJ1-1 TRBV5-1 TGCGCCAGCAGCTTTCTCAGGGTTGGGCATGGAGTCGCTGAAGCTTTCTTT CASSFLRVGHGVAEAFF
- 12 - TRBJ1-1 TRBV2 TGTGCCAGCAGTGAGCAGGGATGGACAGCTTTCTTT CASSEQGWTAFF
- 13 - TRBJ1-1 TRBV14 TGTGCCAGCAGCCCCGATAGAGACAGGGAAGCTTTCTTT CASSPDRDREAFF
- 14 TRBD2 TRBJ2-1 TRBV5-4 TGTGCCAGCAGCCCCCAGGGACTAGTATATGAGCAGTTCTTC CASSPQGLVYEQFF
- 12 - TRBJ2-1 TRBV5-1 TGCGCCAGCAGCTCGCAGGGTCAAGAGCAGTTCTTC CASSSQGQEQFF
- 14 - TRBJ1-5 TRBV5-8 TGTGCCAGCAGCTTGGATCGGGGGAGTCAGCCCCAGCATTTT CASSLDRGSQPQHF
- 14 - TRBJ1-1 TRBV2 TGTGCCAGCAGGGCGGGAGGGGTAGACACTGAAGCTTTCTTT CASRAGGVDTEAFF
- 14 - TRBJ2-1 TRBV10-2 TGCGCCAGCAGTCCGGCTAGCGAAGACGGTGAGCAGTTCTTC CASSPASEDGEQFF
- 12 - TRBJ2-7 TRBV3-1/TRBV3-2 TGTGCCAGCAGCTTGGCCCCGTACGAGCAGTACTTC CASSLAPYEQYF
- 13 - TRBJ1-3 TRBV9 TGTGCCAGCAGCCCGACAGGCGGAAACACCATATATTTT CASSPTGGNTIYF
- 17 TRBD2 TRBJ2-1 TRBV4-2 TGTGCCAGCAGCCACTCCCGGGGGGACGAAATCTACAATGAGCAGTTCTTC CASSHSRGDEIYNEQFF
- 18 TRBD1 TRBJ1-2 TRBV19 TGTGCCAGTAGTAGGCACCCTATAGACAGGGCCGCTAACTATGGCTACACCTTC CASSRHPIDRAANYGYTF
few 13 - TRBJ1-1 TRBV6-4 TGTGCCAGCAGACGTGAGGCGATGACTGAAGCTTTCTTT CASRREAMTEAFF
once 13 - TRBJ2-5 TRBV5-6 TGTGCCAGCAGCTTTCTAGTTTGGGAGACCCAGTACTTC CASSFLVWETQYF
- 12 - TRBJ2-5 TRBV6-5 TGTGCCAGCACCGGGGGAGAAGAGACCCAGTACTTC CASTGGEETQYF
few 17 TRBD1 TRBJ2-2 TRBV5-4 TGTGCCAGCAGCTCTACGCAGGGGGCCGGGTACACCGGGGAGCTGTTTTTT CASSSTQGAGYTGELFF
- 15 TRBD2 TRBJ2-1 TRBV5-4 TGTGCCAGCAGTCCCGTAGCGGGGGGCCTCAATGAGCAGTTCTTC CASSPVAGGLNEQFF
- 13 - TRBJ2-3 TRBV7-3 TGTGCCAGCAGCTTACCGGGGGCAGATACGCAGTATTTT CASSLPGADTQYF
few 15 TRBD1 TRBJ1-2 TRBV18 TGTGCCAGCTCACAGGGGACAGGGAGTAACTATGGCTACACCTTC CASSQGTGSNYGYTF
- 17 TRBD1 TRBJ2-5 TRBV7-9 TGTGCCAGCAGCTTAGGCTTCCGGGACAGGGGTCAAGAGACCCAGTACTTC CASSLGFRDRGQETQYF
- 16 - TRBJ2-3 TRBV7-6 TGTGCCAGCAGCTTAAGCCTCGGGGGGCCAGGGGATACGCAGTATTTT CASSLSLGGPGDTQYF
- 17 TRBD1 TRBJ2-1 TRBV19 TGTGCCAGTAGTATAGGAGTGCGGACAGGGGTGGACAATGAGCAGTTCTTC CASSIGVRTGVDNEQFF
- 14 - TRBJ1-1 TRBV4-1 TGCGCCAGCAGCCAAGTAGGGGGGAACACTGAAGCTTTCTTT CASSQVGGNTEAFF
- 16 - TRBJ2-3 TRBV15 TGTGCCACCAGCAGAGATCTAGGGGGACGGACAGATACGCAGTATTTT CATSRDLGGRTDTQYF
- 14 - TRBJ2-2 TRBV27 TGTGCCAGCAGTTTATTAGGGGGTACCGGGGAGCTGTTTTTT CASSLLGGTGELFF
- 15 - TRBJ2-4 TRBV6-5 TGTGCCAGCACCTACGGGGTGGGCGCCAAAAACATTCAGTACTTC CASTYGVGAKNIQYF
- 15 TRBD1 TRBJ2-1 TRBV7-9 TGTGCCAGCAGCCCGAGGGGGCCAACCTACAATGAGCAGTTCTTC CASSPRGPTYNEQFF
- 16 TRBD2 TRBJ2-3 TRBV29-1 TGCAGCGGAAGAGGGACTAGCGGGGGGGGCACAGATACGCAGTATTTT CSGRGTSGGGTDTQYF
once 19 TRBD1 TRBJ1-3 TRBV7-9 TGTGCCAGCAGCGCACCGGGACAGGGCCGTTTGGGCTCTGGAAACACCATATATTTT CASSAPGQGRLGSGNTIYF
- 17 - TRBJ1-2 TRBV4-1 TGCGCCAGCAGCCAAGGAGGAGGCCAGGCCCATAACTATGGCTACACCTTC CASSQGGGQAHNYGYTF
- 16 TRBD1 TRBJ1-3 TRBV19 TGTGCCAGTAGTCCGCACAGGGGACGCTCTGGAAACACCATATATTTT CASSPHRGRSGNTIYF
once 14 - TRBJ1-2 TRBV4-2 TGTGCCAGCAGCCAAGATCGTCGAGGGAATGGCTACACCTTC CASSQDRRGNGYTF
- 15 TRBD2 TRBJ2-1 TRBV23-1 TGCGCCAGTCCAGGTCGGACTAGCGGGGACGATGAGCAGTTCTTC CASPGRTSGDDEQFF
- 16 TRBD2 TRBJ2-5 TRBV29-1 TGCAGCGTTGAAGGTCTAGCGGGGGGGATCCAAGAGACCCAGTACTTC CSVEGLAGGIQETQYF
- 15 TRBD2 TRBJ2-7 TRBV7-2 TGTGCCAGCAAGAACGAGCGGGGGGCCTCCTACGAGCAGTACTTC CASKNERGASYEQYF
- 11 - TRBJ1-1 TRBV6-5 TGTGCCAGCAGTCATCAGCGTGAAGCTTTCTTT CASSHQREAFF
few 15 - TRBJ2-1 TRBV7-3 TGTGCCAGCAGCTTAGTCTACGGGGCCTACAATGAGCAGTTCTTC CASSLVYGAYNEQFF
- 13 TRBD1 TRBJ1-1 TRBV29-1 TGCAGCGCCCCGGGACAGTTCAACACTGAAGCTTTCTTT CSAPGQFNTEAFF
- 17 - TRBJ2-7 TRBV27 TGTGCCAGCAGTCCTTCCAGATCTCCGGACAAACTATACGAGCAGTACTTC CASSPSRSPDKLYEQYF